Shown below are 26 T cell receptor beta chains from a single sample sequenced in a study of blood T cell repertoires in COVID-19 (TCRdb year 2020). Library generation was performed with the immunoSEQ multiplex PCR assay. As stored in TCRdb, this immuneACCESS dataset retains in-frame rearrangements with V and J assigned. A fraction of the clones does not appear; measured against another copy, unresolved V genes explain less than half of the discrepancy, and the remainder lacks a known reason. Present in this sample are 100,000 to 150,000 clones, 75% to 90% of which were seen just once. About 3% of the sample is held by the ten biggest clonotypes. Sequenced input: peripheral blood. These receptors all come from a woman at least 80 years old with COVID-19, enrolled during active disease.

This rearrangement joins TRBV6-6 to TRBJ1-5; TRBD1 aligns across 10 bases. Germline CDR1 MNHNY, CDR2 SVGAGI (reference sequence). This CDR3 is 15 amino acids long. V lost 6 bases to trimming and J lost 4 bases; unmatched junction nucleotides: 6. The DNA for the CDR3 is TGTGCCAGCAGGCGGACAGGGGGTGAAAATCAGCCCCAGCATTTT. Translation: CASRRTGGENQPQHF.

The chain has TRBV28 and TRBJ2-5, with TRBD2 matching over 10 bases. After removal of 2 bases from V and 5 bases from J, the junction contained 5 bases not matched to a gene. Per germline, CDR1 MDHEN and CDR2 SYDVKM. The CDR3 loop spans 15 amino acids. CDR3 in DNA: TGTGCCAGCAGTTTACTAGCGGGAGCGACGGAGACCCAGTACTTC. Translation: CASSLLAGATETQYF.

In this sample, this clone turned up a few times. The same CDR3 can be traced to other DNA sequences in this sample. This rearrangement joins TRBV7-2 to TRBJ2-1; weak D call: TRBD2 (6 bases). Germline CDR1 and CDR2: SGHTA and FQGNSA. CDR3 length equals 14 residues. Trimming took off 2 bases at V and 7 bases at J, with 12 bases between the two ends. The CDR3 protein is CASSLSFGGNEQFF. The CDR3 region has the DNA TGTGCCAGCAGCTTAAGTTTCGGGGGAAATGAGCAGTTCTTC.

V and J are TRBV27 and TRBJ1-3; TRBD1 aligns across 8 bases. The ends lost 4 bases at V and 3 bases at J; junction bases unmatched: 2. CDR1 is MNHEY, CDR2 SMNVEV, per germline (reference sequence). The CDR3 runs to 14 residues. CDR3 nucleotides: TGTGCCAGCAGTTCCGACAGGGGTGGAAACACCATATATTTT. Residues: CASSSDRGGNTIYF.

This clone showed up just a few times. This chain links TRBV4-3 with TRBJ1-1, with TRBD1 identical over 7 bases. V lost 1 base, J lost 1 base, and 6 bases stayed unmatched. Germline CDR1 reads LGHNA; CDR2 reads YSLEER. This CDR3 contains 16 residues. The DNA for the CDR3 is TGCGCCAGCAGCCAAGGATGGGGACAGAGGAACACTGAAGCTTTCTTT. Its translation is CASSQGWGQRNTEAFF.

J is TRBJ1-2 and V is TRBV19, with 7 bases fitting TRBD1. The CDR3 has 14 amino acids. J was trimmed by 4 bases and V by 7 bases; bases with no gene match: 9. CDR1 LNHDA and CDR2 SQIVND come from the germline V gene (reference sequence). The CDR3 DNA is TGTGCCAGTACCCCGGACAGGAGCTCCTATGGCTACACCTTC. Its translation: CASTPDRSSYGYTF.

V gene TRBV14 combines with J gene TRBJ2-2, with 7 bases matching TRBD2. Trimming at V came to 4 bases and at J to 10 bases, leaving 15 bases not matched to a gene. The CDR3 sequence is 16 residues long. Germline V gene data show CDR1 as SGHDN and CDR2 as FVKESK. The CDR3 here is CASSPLGGSDREELFF. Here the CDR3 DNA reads TGTGCCAGCAGCCCTCTGGGCGGGAGCGACCGAGAGGAGCTGTTTTTT.

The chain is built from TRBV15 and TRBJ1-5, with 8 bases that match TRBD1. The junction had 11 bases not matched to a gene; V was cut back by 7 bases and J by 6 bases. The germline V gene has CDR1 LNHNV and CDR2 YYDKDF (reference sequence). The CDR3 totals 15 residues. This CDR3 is CATTPGGNQGQPQHF. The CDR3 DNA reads TGTGCCACCACCCCAGGGGGCAACCAGGGTCAGCCCCAGCATTTT.

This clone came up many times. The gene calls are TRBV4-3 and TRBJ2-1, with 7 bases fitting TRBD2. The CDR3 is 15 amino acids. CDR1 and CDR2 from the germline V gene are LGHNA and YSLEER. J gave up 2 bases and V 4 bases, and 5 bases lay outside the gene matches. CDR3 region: CASSLTSDTYNEQFF. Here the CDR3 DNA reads TGCGCCAGCAGCCTTACTAGCGATACCTACAATGAGCAGTTCTTC.

Here the CDR3 reads CASRPGTGAVEKLFF. The CDR3 nucleotides read TGTGCCAGCAGGCCCGGGACAGGGGCGGTTGAAAAACTGTTTTTT. The rearrangement joins TRBV2 to TRBJ1-4, with 10 bases that match TRBD1. Germline V CDR1 and CDR2: SNHLY, FYNNEI. The CDR3 length is 15 residues. V was pared by 6 bases and J by 7 bases, with 8 bases of the junction left unmatched.

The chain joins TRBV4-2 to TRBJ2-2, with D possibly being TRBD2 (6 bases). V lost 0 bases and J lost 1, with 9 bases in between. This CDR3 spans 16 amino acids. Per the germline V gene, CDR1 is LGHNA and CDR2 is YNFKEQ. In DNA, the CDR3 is TGTGCCAGCAGCCAAGAGTCCGGGGGGAACACCGGGGAGCTGTTTTTT. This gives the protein CASSQESGGNTGELFF.

The CDR3 DNA reads as TGTGCCAGCAGCTTACTCCGACAGGGCAATGAGCAGTTCTTC. Translation gives CASSLLRQGNEQFF. The chain has TRBV7-2 and TRBJ2-1; 7 nucleotides match TRBD1. Trimming took 2 bases from V and 6 from J; bases not matched to a gene: 4. The CDR3 has 14 residues. CDR1 and CDR2 from the germline V gene are SGHTA and FQGNSA.

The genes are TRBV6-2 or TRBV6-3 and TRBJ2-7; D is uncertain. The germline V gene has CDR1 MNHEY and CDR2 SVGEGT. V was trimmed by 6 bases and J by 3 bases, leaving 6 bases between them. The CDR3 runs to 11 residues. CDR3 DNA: TGTGCCAGCAGCCCGTACTACGAGCAGTACTTC. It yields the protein CASSPYYEQYF.

CDR3 sequence: CASNTLTGDNSPLHF. DNA for the CDR3: TGTGCCAGTAACACCTTGACAGGGGATAATTCACCCCTCCACTTT. J is TRBJ1-6 and V is TRBV19; 8 bases are a match to TRBD1. This CDR3 is 15 amino acids long. Germline V CDR1 and CDR2: LNHDA, SQIVND (reference sequence). The junction had 7 bases not matched to a gene; V was cut back by 7 bases and J by 5 bases.

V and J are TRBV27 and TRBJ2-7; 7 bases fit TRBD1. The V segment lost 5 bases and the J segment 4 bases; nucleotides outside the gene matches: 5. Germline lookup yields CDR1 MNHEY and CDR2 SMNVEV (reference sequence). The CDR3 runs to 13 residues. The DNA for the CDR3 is TGTGCCAGCAGTAAACTGGGACAGTACGAGCAGTACTTC. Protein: CASSKLGQYEQYF.

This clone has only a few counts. CDR3 in DNA: TGTGCCAGTAGTTCAGGGACTAGCGGGAGGGCCCGTGAGCAGTTCTTC. Its translation: CASSSGTSGRAREQFF. V is TRBV19 and J is TRBJ2-1, with TRBD2 matching 16 bases. J gave up 9 bases and V 5 bases, and 7 bases lay outside the gene matches. The germline V gene encodes CDR1 LNHDA and CDR2 SQIVND (reference sequence). CDR3 length: 16 amino acids. Drawing the rest from reference TRBV19 and TRBJ2-1, the complete variable domain is DGGITQSPKYLFRKEGQNVTLSCEQNLNHDAMYWYRQDPGQGLRLIYYSQIVNDFQKGDIAEGYSVSREKKESFPLTVTSAQKNPTAFYLCASSSGTSGRAREQFFGPGTRLTVL.

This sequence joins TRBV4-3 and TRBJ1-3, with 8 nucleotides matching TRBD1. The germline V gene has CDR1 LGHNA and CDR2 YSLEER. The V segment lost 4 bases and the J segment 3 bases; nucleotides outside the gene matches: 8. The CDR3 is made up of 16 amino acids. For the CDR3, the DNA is TGCGCCAGCAGCCCACAGGGGGTTTCGGGTGGAAACACCATATATTTT. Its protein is CASSPQGVSGGNTIYF.

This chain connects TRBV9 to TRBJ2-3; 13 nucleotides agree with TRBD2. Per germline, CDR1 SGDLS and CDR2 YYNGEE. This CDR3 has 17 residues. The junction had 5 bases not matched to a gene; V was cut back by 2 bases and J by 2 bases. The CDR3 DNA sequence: TGTGCCAGCAGCGTGATGGGACTAGCGGGGTCCACAGATACGCAGTATTTT. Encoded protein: CASSVMGLAGSTDTQYF.

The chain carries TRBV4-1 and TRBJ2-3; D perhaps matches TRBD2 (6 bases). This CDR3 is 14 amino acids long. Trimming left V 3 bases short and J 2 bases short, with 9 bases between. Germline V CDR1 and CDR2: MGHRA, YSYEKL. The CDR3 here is CASSQEGFTDTQYF. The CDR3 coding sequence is TGCGCCAGCAGCCAGGAGGGTTTCACAGATACGCAGTATTTT.

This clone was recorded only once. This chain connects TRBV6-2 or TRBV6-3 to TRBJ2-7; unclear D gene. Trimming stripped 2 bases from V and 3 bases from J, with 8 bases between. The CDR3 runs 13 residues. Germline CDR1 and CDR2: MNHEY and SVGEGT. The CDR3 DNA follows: TGTGCCAGCAGTTACGTAGTAAGCTACGAGCAGTACTTC. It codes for CASSYVVSYEQYF.

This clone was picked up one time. CDR3 amino acids: CASSLGDFMNTEAFF. Here the CDR3 DNA reads TGCGCCAGCAGCTTGGGAGATTTCATGAACACTGAAGCTTTCTTT. The V and J genes are TRBV5-1 and TRBJ1-1; D uncertain. The CDR3 spans 15 residues. V was shortened by 0 bases and J by 0 bases, with 9 bases between the two germline ends. Germline CDR1 is SGHRS and CDR2 is YFSETQ.

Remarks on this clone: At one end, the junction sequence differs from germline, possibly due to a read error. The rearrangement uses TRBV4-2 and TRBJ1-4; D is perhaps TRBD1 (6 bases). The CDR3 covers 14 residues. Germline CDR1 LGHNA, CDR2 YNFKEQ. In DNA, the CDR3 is TGTGCCAGCAGATCCGGGACAACGAATGAAAAACTGTTTTTT. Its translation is CASRSGTTNEKLFF.

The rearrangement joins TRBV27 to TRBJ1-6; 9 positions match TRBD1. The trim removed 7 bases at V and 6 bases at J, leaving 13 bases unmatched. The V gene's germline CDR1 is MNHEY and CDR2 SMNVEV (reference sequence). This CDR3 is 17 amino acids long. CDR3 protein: CASMMGQGLNPNSPLHF. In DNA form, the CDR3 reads TGTGCCAGCATGATGGGACAGGGCCTAAACCCTAATTCACCCCTCCACTTT.

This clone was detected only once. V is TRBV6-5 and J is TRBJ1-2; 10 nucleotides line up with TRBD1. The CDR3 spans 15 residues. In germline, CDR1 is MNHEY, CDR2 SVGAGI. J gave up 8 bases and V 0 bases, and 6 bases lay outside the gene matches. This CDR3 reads CASSYSGDRGGGYTF. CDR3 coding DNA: TGTGCCAGCAGTTACTCTGGGGACAGGGGCGGCGGCTACACCTTC.

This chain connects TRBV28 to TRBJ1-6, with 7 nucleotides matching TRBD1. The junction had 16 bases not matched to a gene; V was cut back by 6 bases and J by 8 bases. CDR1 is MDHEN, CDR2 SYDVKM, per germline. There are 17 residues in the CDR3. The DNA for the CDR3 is TGTGCCAGCAGACCCCCACGGACAGGCCTAGGGGATTCACCCCTCCACTTT. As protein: CASRPPRTGLGDSPLHF.

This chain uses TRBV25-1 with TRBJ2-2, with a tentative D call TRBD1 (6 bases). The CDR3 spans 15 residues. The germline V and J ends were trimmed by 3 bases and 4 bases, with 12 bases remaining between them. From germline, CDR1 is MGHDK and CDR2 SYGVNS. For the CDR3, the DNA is TGTGCCAGCAGTGATAACAGGGCGGTCACCGGGGAGCTGTTTTTT. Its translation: CASSDNRAVTGELFF.